The clone carrying this T cell receptor beta chain was observed a single time. This sample is drawn from a study of blood T cells in healthy people across ages. Study summary: Using template switching, researchers captured about one barcoded beta molecule for each two T cells.

CDR3 length equals 14 residues. Combining a sample-barcoded 5' primer with a J-beta primer mix, a second PCR ran for about 7 to 12 cycles. TCRdb redid the calling of the 5' RACE reads with MiXCR, one entry per CDR3 protein. Of more than 700,000 distinct CDR3 sequences listed, 50% to 65% are singletons. Donors were healthy Caucasian individuals from Russia aged about 6 to 95. The V call is TRBV12-3 or TRBV12-4, the J call TRBJ2-1; perhaps TRBD1 as D (6 bases). The J call is uncertain, as TRBJ2-7 better fits the DNA end. The source material was blood. The receptor comes from a man at least 80 years old in good health. The DNA of the CDR3 is TGTGCCAGCAGCCCAACAGGGTTCTACTACGAGCAGTACTTC. It yields the protein CASSPTGFYYEQYF.